The 13 T cell receptor beta chains presented below share a single source sample, sequenced in a study of regulatory T cells in long-lasting Graves disease. The time point: newly diagnosed GD, antithyroid drugs for less than 3 months. TCR sequences were obtained from RNA taken from PBMCs. With iRepertoire HTBI primers and Arm-PCR of CDR3 regions, TCR beta libraries were built. TCRdb reprocessed the multiplex PCR reads via MiXCR and lists one record per CDR3 protein. The sample has under 300,000 distinct CDR3 sequences; about 19% are singletons. Sequencing was performed on peripheral blood mononuclear cells (PBMCs), taken at new diagnosis, from a patient treated with antithyroid drugs. The receptors were sampled from a female donor with Graves disease.

In this sample, this clonotype turned up a few times. The V gene is TRBV6-1, the J gene TRBJ1-5; 9 nucleotides align to TRBD1. The germline gives CDR1 MNHNS, CDR2 SASEGT. Trimming removed 5 bases from V and 2 bases from J; junction bases left unmatched: 7. This CDR3 is built from 16 residues. The CDR3 DNA reads as TGTGCCAGCAGTCAGACAGGGGGAGATGGCAATCAGCCCCAGCATTTT. Translating it yields CASSQTGGDGNQPQHF.

This clonotype has only one observation. A far larger clone is off by one base, so a read error is likely. The rearrangement links TRBV6-1 to TRBJ1-1, with D unresolved. In germline, CDR1 is MNHNS, CDR2 SASEGT. V shed 6 bases and J shed 0 bases, with 5 bases lying between them. The length of the CDR3 is 12 residues. This CDR3 is CASREMNTEAFF. DNA of the CDR3: TGTGCCAGCAGAGAAATGAACACTGAAGCTTTCTTT.

This clonotype was observed a few times. The rearrangement links TRBV3-1 to TRBJ1-1; the D is unclear. Per the germline V gene, CDR1 is LGHDT and CDR2 is YNNKEL (reference sequence). V lost 4 bases and J 7 bases, leaving 13 bases between the germline ends. The CDR3 is 13 amino acids. CDR3: CASSLRTSSEAFF. The CDR3 DNA sequence: TGTGCCAGCAGCCTCCGAACCAGCAGTGAAGCTTTCTTT.

This clonotype was counted many times. J is TRBJ2-3 and V is TRBV6-1; D not resolved. This CDR3 spans 15 amino acids. The V end was cut by 6 bases, the J end by 0 bases, with 13 bases between. Germline CDR1 reads MNHNS; CDR2 reads SASEGT. In DNA, the CDR3 is TGTGCCAGCAGGCCCCTTGGCGGAAGCACAGATACGCAGTATTTT. This codes for CASRPLGGSTDTQYF.

This clonotype was picked up many times. V gene TRBV6-2 or TRBV6-3 combines with J gene TRBJ2-7; D remains ambiguous. The germline V gene has CDR1 MNHEY and CDR2 SVGEGT. The CDR3 contains 13 residues. Trimming pared 8 bases from V and 6 bases from J, leaving 17 bases between. The CDR3 DNA reads as TGTGCCAGCCGTCCGAGTGGAAAGAGCGAGCAGTACTTC. This sequence encodes CASRPSGKSEQYF.

The chain links TRBV12-3 or TRBV12-4 to TRBJ1-4; 9 nucleotides match TRBD1. V lost 5 bases to trimming and J lost 8 bases; unmatched junction nucleotides: 6. CDR3 length: 14 residues. The CDR3 coding sequence is TGTGCCAGCAGTACCGGGACAGGGAGGGAAAAACTGTTTTTT. This encodes CASSTGTGREKLFF.

Ten or more counts support this clonotype. The rearrangement joins TRBV18 to TRBJ1-2; D gene ambiguous. From germline, CDR1 is KGHSH and CDR2 LQKENI. The CDR3 sequence is 13 residues long. Trimming left V 2 bases short and J 8 bases short, with 12 bases between. The CDR3 sequence is CASSPKFESGYTF. The CDR3 region has the DNA TGTGCCAGCTCACCAAAGTTTGAATCGGGCTACACCTTC.

This clonotype was counted at least ten times. The genes are TRBV13 and TRBJ1-1, with D unclear. The CDR3 spans 12 residues. V was cut by 8 bases and J by 1 base, with 8 bases left in between. Germline-derived CDR1 and CDR2 are PRHDT and FYEKMQ (reference sequence). The DNA for the CDR3 is TGTGCCAGCGGCACGGCGAACACTGAAGCTTTCTTT. It yields the protein CASGTANTEAFF.

This clonotype came up once. One junction end does not reproduce the germline sequence, and a read error may be involved. The chain links TRBV6-2 or TRBV6-3 to TRBJ1-1; D not certain. Germline CDR1 reads MNHEY; CDR2 reads SVGEGT. The CDR3 sequence is 14 residues long. CDR3 coding DNA: TGTGTCAGCAGCCGAATCCTCACGCGGAGTGAAGCTCTCTTT. Amino acids: CVSSRILTRSEALF.

This clonotype was counted many times. This chain joins TRBV7-3 and TRBJ2-3, with D uncertain. Germline values: CDR1 SGHTA, CDR2 FQGTGA. The ends were cut back, 7 bases at V and 1 base at J, with 9 bases in the middle. The CDR3 consists of 13 residues. Written as DNA, the CDR3 is TGTGCCAGCAAGGTGGTCGGCACAGATACGCAGTATTTT. Protein sequence: CASKVVGTDTQYF.

Only one count was recorded for this clonotype. A much bigger clone sits one base away, suggesting this may be a read error. The conserved final phenylalanine or tryptophan is absent from the CDR3, which likely points to a read error. For the CDR3, the DNA is TGTGCCAGCAGCCTTACTAGCGTCTCCTACGAGCAGTACCTC. This codes for CASSLTSVSYEQYL. The chain links TRBV6-1 to TRBJ2-7; 7 nucleotides agree with TRBD2. Trimming took 6 bases from V and 0 from J; bases not matched to a gene: 5. Germline-derived CDR1 and CDR2 are MNHNS and SASEGT. The CDR3 runs to 14 residues.

This clonotype appeared many times. The chain is built from TRBV11-3 and TRBJ2-1, with a tentative D call TRBD2 (6 bases). Trimming shortened V by 3 bases and J by 3 bases, and 12 bases separated the two germline ends. Germline values: CDR1 SGHNT, CDR2 YENEEA. The CDR3 is made up of 15 amino acids. Here the CDR3 reads CASSFRTTDYNEQFF. DNA of the CDR3: TGTGCCAGCAGCTTTAGGACTACCGACTACAATGAGCAGTTCTTC.

This clonotype was recorded at least ten times. This chain uses TRBV7-2 with TRBJ2-1; 8 nucleotides match TRBD2. V gave up 1 base and J gave up 6 bases; unmatched junction bases: 5. Germline CDR1 reads SGHTA; CDR2 reads FQGNSA. CDR3 length: 15 residues. The CDR3 nucleotides read TGTGCCAGCAGCTTAGATAGCGGGGCCAGCAATGAGCAGTTCTTC. It encodes CASSLDSGASNEQFF. Using reference TRBV7-2 and TRBJ2-1 for the parts outside the CDR3, the full variable domain is GAGVSQSPSNKVTEKGKDVELRCDPISGHTALYWYRQSLGQGLEFLIYFQGNSAPDKSGLPSDRFSAERTGGSVSTLTIQRTQQEDSAVYLCASSLDSGASNEQFFGPGTRLTVL.